This T cell receptor beta chain comes out of a study of T cell responses to AZD1222 COVID-19 vaccine (dated by TCRdb to the early 2020s). Broadly, across the study: A total of 230 to 250 trial participants underwent TCR sequencing, of whom roughly 210 had received two doses of AZD1222 and approximately 26 had received two doses of the MenACWY control vaccine. Trial participants were enrolled into age subgroups of 18-55, 56-69 and 70-plus years, which contained about 160, 30 and 59 TCR-sequenced participants, respectively. The paper as a whole reports these results and caveats: Because no day 14 peak-response samples were available, repertoires were characterized only after the peak T cell response. Participants were mostly white British and included more females than males, and it was suggested by the authors that clonal diversity may have been underestimated. Conclusions about previously exposed vaccinees are limited, since just a handful of AZD1222 recipients were seropositive for SARS-CoV-2 at baseline. The whole spike protein was spanned by vaccine-associated CD4 TCRs, and dominant responses were seen in regions 160-218 and 743-854. Spike-specific TCR breadth and depth rose significantly after two AZD1222 doses compared with day 0 and with MenACWY recipients. In the small 56-69-year group, the increase in depth fell short of significance, most likely because of low power. Reportedly, almost half of the unique spike-specific TCRs recognized epitopes lying outside the regions that are mutated in the B.1.351 and B.1.1.7 variants.

The label giving this sample's time point can be read as: about 28 days (+/-7) after the second vaccine dose. AZD1222 recipients whose second dose came at about 4 weeks and those whose second dose came at about 12 weeks were combined into one group, since spike-specific TCR depth and breadth did not differ between the two schedules. The vaccinee samples were drawn from two UK trials, COV001 and COV002, one of which was a single-blind randomized controlled phase 2/3 trial testing AZD1222 (ChAdOx1 nCoV-19) in healthy adults. For TCRbeta chain sequencing, PBMC samples from trial participants were taken at day 0 and at day 28 after the second dose. On this clone: This clone's antigen is unknown. No quality values exist for individual bases; no much larger clone is one base distant.

The CDR3 regions of human TCRbeta chains were subjected to immunosequencing. Per the source publication's procedure: Repertoire TCRs were matched against a reference library of SARS-CoV-2-specific TCRs generated with the MIRA antigen-specificity platform. Breadth was defined as the fraction of unique TCRs that were SARS-CoV-2-associated, and depth was defined as the fraction of total T cells that were SARS-CoV-2-associated. Using the MIRA data, each spike-specific TCR was assigned both to the spike region to which the TCR was reactive and to a CD4 or CD8 class. Log10-transformed breadth and depth values were compared by one-way ANOVA with Sidak's multiple comparisons tests. The table was pulled from immuneACCESS by TCRdb, which kept in-frame rearrangements only. Such tables lose some clones; where checked, under half of the loss comes from unresolved V genes, and the rest has no known cause. The DNA was the basis for D and trimming; V, J and clone size are from that table. Counted in this sample were over 150,000 clones; approximately 88% of them appeared once. 0.85% to 1.1% of the sample comes from the top ten.

CDR1 and CDR2 are read off the germline V gene as SGHDT and YYEEEE. Trimming removed 0 bases from V and 6 bases from J, leaving 7 bases between the germline ends. Reading from cysteine to phenylalanine, the CDR3 counts 13 amino acids. The retained sequence is limited to the CDR3, 39 bases, with the frame set at the first base. The starting material was peripheral blood, obtained 28 days after the second AZD1222 dose. The source of this sequence is an adult who received the AZD1222 COVID-19 vaccine. Recombination joined TRBV5-6 with TRBJ2-4; the D gene cannot be named for sure. The CDR3 is CASSLGTGNIQYF. The DNA is TGTGCCAGCAGCTTGGGGACCGGAAACATTCAGTACTTC.